This TCR beta chain was obtained from a study of human T cells and chemical hapten exposure. TCRdb ran MiXCR on the RACE reads and lists one entry per CDR3 protein. The sample records about 82,000 distinct CDR3 sequences, about an eighth being singletons. This clonotype occurred many times. Time point noted: patch test 3, about 24 weeks after DPC sensitization. Treatment here: therapeutic diphenylcyclopropenone sensitization with weekly scalp DPC. Per the germline V gene, CDR1 is MNHEY and CDR2 is SVGEGT. The CDR3 covers 17 residues. The junction had 15 bases not matched to a gene; V was cut back by 6 bases and J by 7 bases.

This chain connects TRBV6-2 or TRBV6-3 to TRBJ2-1, with TRBD2 identical over 10 bases. This clonotype was obtained from a woman in her forties or fifties with alopecia areata. Some clones in this sample may be carry-over from other donors' samples. The specimen comprised whole blood, sampled in connection with sensitization to the hapten diphenylcyclopropenone (DPC). The CDR3 loop reads CASSLILAGVRINEQFF. CDR3 bases: TGTGCCAGCAGCCTCATCCTAGCGGGAGTGAGAATAAATGAGCAGTTCTTC.